Each of the 32 T cell receptor beta chains below was sequenced from the same sample in a study of a mutant IDH1 vaccine in newly diagnosed glioma. The data were produced by immunoSEQ multiplex PCR, yet TCRdb's version contains in-frame clones alone and is incomplete. The sample includes over 45,000 clones, around 80% seen only once; the top ten take 3% to 4%. These receptors have no identified antigens. Documented time point: week 5, during vaccination. Each dose of the vaccine consisted of 300 ug of mutant IDH1 20-mer peptide, with topical imiquimod. Material: PBMCs, obtained from a glioma patient whose treatment included an IDH1 peptide vaccine. The receptors come from a young man with glioma.

The chain uses TRBV27 and TRBJ2-1; TRBD2 aligns across 7 bases. The CDR3 totals 15 residues. The germline CDR1 and CDR2 sequences are MNHEY and SMNVEV (reference sequence). Germline trimming cut 3 bases from V and 9 bases from J; bases unmatched to any gene: 11. The CDR3 DNA reads TGTGCCAGCAGTTTCGCTCAGCGGGGCCTGACTGAGCAGTTCTTC. Translating it yields CASSFAQRGLTEQFF.

The chain's CDR3 is CASTLWGDSNTEAFF. The CDR3, as DNA: TGTGCCAGCACTTTGTGGGGAGACTCGAACACTGAAGCTTTCTTT. The J gene is TRBJ1-1, the V gene TRBV6-5; no clear D gene. The CDR3 spans 15 residues. From germline, CDR1 is MNHEY and CDR2 SVGAGI. Trimming shortened V by 7 bases and J by 1 base, and 16 bases separated the two germline ends.

The rearrangement joins TRBV18 to TRBJ1-2; tentatively, D is TRBD1 (5 bases). Per the germline V gene, CDR1 is KGHSH and CDR2 is LQKENI. V lost 5 bases and J lost 0, with 7 bases in between. This CDR3 spans 13 amino acids. The CDR3 reads CASSAGPNYGYTF. The CDR3 DNA follows: TGTGCCAGCTCAGCGGGACCTAACTATGGCTACACCTTC.

The J gene is TRBJ2-3, the V gene TRBV5-6, with unresolved D. The CDR3 runs to 11 residues. Germline lookup yields CDR1 SGHDT and CDR2 YYEEEE. V was cut by 2 bases and J by 6 bases, with 4 bases left in between. The CDR3 sequence: CASSFGDTQYF. CDR3 nucleotide sequence: TGTGCCAGCAGCTTCGGGGATACGCAGTATTTT.

The chain couples TRBV4-1 to TRBJ2-5, with D maybe TRBD1 (5 bases). Looked up from germline, CDR1 is MGHRA and CDR2 is YSYEKL. With 1 base removed from V and 11 bases from J, the gap between germline ends came to 8 bases. The CDR3 totals 11 residues. CDR3 sequence reads: CASSQGQQQYF. The CDR3 DNA sequence: TGCGCCAGCAGCCAAGGACAGCAGCAGTACTTC.

This chain joins TRBV20-1 and TRBJ2-2, with D possibly TRBD1 on 6 matching bases. Germline V gene sequence: CDR1 DFQATT, CDR2 SNEGSKA (reference sequence). The CDR3 runs to 11 residues. Trimming pared 6 bases from V and 6 bases from J, leaving 8 bases between. The CDR3 coding sequence is TGCAGTGCCACAGGGTCCGGGGAGCTGTTTTTT. Translating it yields CSATGSGELFF.

DNA for the CDR3: TGTGCCAGCTCACTGTTTGATATGAACACTGAAGCTTTCTTT. It encodes CASSLFDMNTEAFF. V is TRBV18 and J is TRBJ1-1, with unresolved D. The ends were cut back, 4 bases at V and 0 bases at J, with 9 bases in the middle. From germline, CDR1 is KGHSH and CDR2 LQKENI. This CDR3 has 14 amino acids.

The V gene is TRBV7-9, the J gene TRBJ1-3, with D maybe TRBD1 (6 bases). The V end was cut by 4 bases, the J end by 5 bases, with 12 bases between. The CDR3 is 14 residues long. CDR1 is SEHNR, CDR2 FQNEAQ, per germline (reference sequence). In DNA form, the CDR3 reads TGTGCCAGCAGCTCGGACAGCCGGAGAAACACCATATATTTT. Translating it yields CASSSDSRRNTIYF.

The V gene is TRBV30, the J gene TRBJ1-5; a possible D gene is TRBD1 (5 bases). CDR1 is GTSNPN and CDR2 is SVGIG in the germline V gene (reference sequence). The V gene lost 1 base and the J gene lost 4 bases, with 14 bases spanning the gap. This CDR3 region has 15 residues. The CDR3 protein is CAWSDQGIGNQPQHF. The DNA of the CDR3 is TGTGCCTGGAGTGACCAGGGAATTGGGAATCAGCCCCAGCATTTT.

CDR3 amino acids: CASSTGTAPYEQYF. The CDR3 nucleotides are TGTGCCAGTAGTACGGGGACAGCCCCCTACGAGCAGTACTTC. The chain carries TRBV19 and TRBJ2-7, with 7 bases lining up with TRBD1. Trimming took 4 bases from V and 2 from J; bases not matched to a gene: 5. The CDR3 runs 14 residues. Germline CDR1 LNHDA, CDR2 SQIVND (reference sequence).

There are a few counts of this clone. The V call is TRBV6-4, the J call TRBJ2-2, with 9 positions matching TRBD2. The CDR3 covers 14 residues. J gave up 4 bases and V 3 bases, and 0 bases lay outside the gene matches. CDR1 MRHNA and CDR2 SNTAGT come from the germline V gene. CDR3 region: CASSERGGTGELFF. The CDR3 DNA follows: TGTGCCAGCAGTGAGCGGGGGGGCACCGGGGAGCTGTTTTTT.

The gene calls are TRBV19 and TRBJ2-1; weak D call: TRBD1 (6 bases). CDR3 length: 14 residues. The germline V and J ends were trimmed by 6 bases and 7 bases, with 16 bases remaining between them. Germline V lookup: CDR1 LNHDA, CDR2 SQIVND (reference sequence). This CDR3 is CASRKKGVGNEQFF. CDR3 coding DNA: TGTGCCAGTAGAAAAAAGGGGGTAGGTAATGAGCAGTTCTTC.

This rearrangement joins TRBV6-5 to TRBJ2-3; TRBD1 matches at 7 bases. The CDR3 has 15 residues. J gave up 2 bases and V 6 bases, and 8 bases lay outside the gene matches. Germline V gives CDR1 MNHEY, CDR2 SVGAGI. CDR3 in DNA: TGTGCCAGCAGCCCCAGGGGGAGAACCACAGATACGCAGTATTTT. This encodes CASSPRGRTTDTQYF.

The genes are TRBV14 and TRBJ1-2; no clear D. V was trimmed by 1 base and J by 4 bases, leaving 10 bases between them. The CDR3 is made up of 14 amino acids. CDR1 SGHDN and CDR2 FVKESK come from the germline V gene. As DNA, the CDR3 is TGTGCCAGCAGCCAAGTGCGGCGGGGCTATGGCTACACCTTC. It yields the protein CASSQVRRGYGYTF. The full variable domain, its missing parts supplied by reference TRBV14 and TRBJ1-2, is EAGVTQFPSHSVIEKGQTVTLRCDPISGHDNLYWYRRVMGKEIKFLLHFVKESKQDESGMPNNRFLAERTGGTYSTLKVQPAELEDSGVYFCASSQVRRGYGYTFGSGTRLTVV.

This chain connects TRBV6-1 to TRBJ2-7; D perhaps matches TRBD2 (5 bases). The CDR3 spans 13 residues. Germline CDR1 is MNHNS and CDR2 is SASEGT. The V end was cut by 7 bases, the J end by 3 bases, with 13 bases between. CDR3 bases: TGTGCCAGCACGATAAGGGAGTTCTACGAGCAGTACTTC. This translates into CASTIREFYEQYF.

This rearrangement joins TRBV29-1 to TRBJ2-3; 13 positions match TRBD2. CDR1 SQVTM and CDR2 ANQGSEA come from the germline V gene. Trimming cost V 3 bases and J 0 bases; bases outside gene matches: 0. The CDR3 has 15 residues. CDR3 sequence reads: CSVETSGGSTDTQYF. The CDR3, as DNA: TGCAGCGTTGAGACTAGCGGGGGGAGCACAGATACGCAGTATTTT.

The chain couples TRBV5-8 to TRBJ2-7; D assignment may be TRBD1 or TRBD2 (5 bases each). Germline loops: CDR1 SGHTS, CDR2 YDEGEE. The V gene lost 6 bases and the J gene lost 0 bases, with 16 bases spanning the gap. The CDR3 contains 15 residues. The CDR3 DNA follows: TGTGCCAGCATCTCGGGACGCCAGTTCTCCTACGAGCAGTACTTC. It translates to CASISGRQFSYEQYF.

The chain uses TRBV5-1 and TRBJ2-6; no firm D call. The CDR3 is 18 residues long. V lost 4 bases, J lost 2 bases, and 19 bases lay in between. The germline V gene has CDR1 SGHRS and CDR2 YFSETQ. CDR3 bases: TGCGCCAGCAGCCCTTTAATAAGGGTTAGAGCTGGGGCCAACGTCCTGACTTTC. Protein sequence: CASSPLIRVRAGANVLTF.

The chain carries TRBV5-4 and TRBJ1-1, with D maybe TRBD1 (5 bases). CDR1 is SGHNT and CDR2 is YYREEE in the germline V gene (reference sequence). V lost 1 base to trimming and J lost 8 bases, with 15 bases between them. CDR3 length equals 14 residues. CDR3 amino acids: CASSLKTSRDEAFF. The DNA for the CDR3 is TGTGCCAGCAGCTTGAAAACTTCCCGGGACGAAGCTTTCTTT.

This chain uses TRBV5-4 with TRBJ2-3; 9 bases map to TRBD1. This CDR3 comprises 16 residues. V shed 4 bases and J 8 bases; nucleotides not matched to a gene: 14. Germline V lookup: CDR1 SGHNT, CDR2 YYREEE (reference sequence). Here the CDR3 DNA reads TGTGCCAGCAGCGGCGCGGGACAGGGCCCTTTTGGTACGCAGTATTTT. Protein sequence: CASSGAGQGPFGTQYF.

The chain recombines TRBV6-5 with TRBJ1-6; D uncertain. The CDR3 totals 13 residues. V was cut by 2 bases and J by 7 bases, with 6 bases left in between. Germline CDR1 is MNHEY and CDR2 is SVGAGI. CDR3 protein: CASSYRENSPLHF. The CDR3 DNA reads TGTGCCAGCAGTTACCGGGAAAATTCACCCCTCCACTTT.

The chain joins TRBV19 to TRBJ2-3; TRBD1 agrees at 9 bases. The CDR3 loop spans 16 amino acids. The germline V gene has CDR1 LNHDA and CDR2 SQIVND (reference sequence). Unmatched junction bases numbered 8, after V lost 3 bases and J lost 4 bases. This CDR3 is CASSILGGQGADTQYF. The CDR3 DNA follows: TGTGCCAGTAGTATCCTAGGGGGACAGGGCGCAGATACGCAGTATTTT. The whole variable domain, filled in from reference TRBV19 and TRBJ2-3, reads DGGITQSPKYLFRKEGQNVTLSCEQNLNHDAMYWYRQDPGQGLRLIYYSQIVNDFQKGDIAEGYSVSREKKESFPLTVTSAQKNPTAFYLCASSILGGQGADTQYFGPGTRLTVL.

The chain carries TRBV13 and TRBJ1-4, with D tentatively TRBD1 (5 bases). The CDR3 consists of 14 residues. V was cut by 1 base and J by 9 bases, with 12 bases left in between. CDR1 is PRHDT, CDR2 FYEKMQ, per germline (reference sequence). The CDR3 nucleotides read TGTGCCAGCAGCTTAGAAGGGTCAGGGAAAAAACTGTTTTTT. This gives the protein CASSLEGSGKKLFF.

The J gene is TRBJ2-7, the V gene TRBV5-1; D perhaps matches TRBD1 (5 bases). The CDR3 runs to 13 residues. Germline loops: CDR1 SGHRS, CDR2 YFSETQ. The V end was cut by 5 bases, the J end by 4 bases, with 13 bases between. CDR3 coding DNA: TGCGCCAGCAGATACGACAGAGCATACGAGCAGTACTTC. It translates to CASRYDRAYEQYF.

This chain connects TRBV5-6 to TRBJ1-2; a possible D gene is TRBD1 (5 bases). Germline V gives CDR1 SGHDT, CDR2 YYEEEE. The CDR3 extends over 13 amino acids. Deletions cut 2 bases from V and 0 bases from J, with 5 bases between. CDR3: CASSFRANYGYTF. The CDR3 bases are TGTGCCAGCAGCTTCAGGGCTAACTATGGCTACACCTTC. Full variable domain (outside the CDR3, taken from reference TRBV5-6 and TRBJ1-2): DAGVTQSPTHLIKTRGQQVTLRCSPKSGHDTVSWYQQALGQGPQFIFQYYEEEERQRGNFPDRFSGHQFPNYSSELNVNALLLGDSALYLCASSFRANYGYTFGSGTRLTVV.

The chain carries TRBV6-5 and TRBJ1-5, with D perhaps matching TRBD1 (5 bases). Germline V gene sequence: CDR1 MNHEY, CDR2 SVGAGI. The V gene lost 0 bases and the J gene lost 4 bases, with 13 bases spanning the gap. This CDR3 has 16 residues. In nucleotides, the CDR3 is TGTGCCAGCAGTTACTCGAGGCAGGGCGGGAATCAGCCCCAGCATTTT. Translating it yields CASSYSRQGGNQPQHF.

V usage is TRBV5-1 and J usage is TRBJ2-2; possible D gene TRBD1, 5 bases. The CDR3 contains 15 residues. Germline values: CDR1 SGHRS, CDR2 YFSETQ. Between the trimmed V and J ends, which lost 4 bases and 0 bases, there was a span of 10 bases. In DNA form, the CDR3 reads TGCGCCAGCAGCCCAGACAGTACGAACACCGGGGAGCTGTTTTTT. It translates to CASSPDSTNTGELFF.

CDR3 coding DNA: TGTGCCAGCAGCCCCTGGCGGGGGGGCGAAGAGACCCAGTACTTC. It yields the protein CASSPWRGGEETQYF. The V gene is TRBV11-2, the J gene TRBJ2-5; 9 bases map to TRBD2. J was trimmed by 3 bases and V by 5 bases; bases with no gene match: 7. CDR1 is SGHAT, CDR2 FQNNGV, per germline. This CDR3 spans 15 amino acids.

The rearrangement joins TRBV28 to TRBJ2-6; D is unresolved. This CDR3 contains 16 residues. Germline loops: CDR1 MDHEN, CDR2 SYDVKM. Trimming removed 5 bases at V and 0 bases at J, with 11 bases between. CDR3 bases: TGTGCCAGCAGTCCTTCCCATTACTCTGGGGCCAACGTCCTGACTTTC. It translates to CASSPSHYSGANVLTF.

V is TRBV10-1 and J is TRBJ2-2; D is ambiguous. The V end was cut by 5 bases, the J end by 1 base, with 8 bases between. Germline values: CDR1 WNHNN, CDR2 SYGVQD (reference sequence). The CDR3 runs 14 residues. The CDR3 region is CASSRTLNTGELFF. DNA of the CDR3: TGCGCCAGCAGTCGCACTCTGAACACCGGGGAGCTGTTTTTT.

J is TRBJ1-5 and V is TRBV5-6, with no clear D. CDR3 length: 13 residues. The V end lost 3 bases, the J end lost 4 bases, and 8 bases lay between the germline ends. Germline V gene lookup returns CDR1 SGHDT and CDR2 YYEEEE. The CDR3 DNA is TGTGCCAGCAGCTCGGTGGGAAATCAGCCCCAGCATTTT. It yields the protein CASSSVGNQPQHF.

The chain carries TRBV25-1 and TRBJ1-2, with a tentative D call TRBD1 (5 bases). Trimming left V 2 bases short and J 4 bases short, with 17 bases between. Germline V gives CDR1 MGHDK, CDR2 SYGVNS. The CDR3 totals 16 residues. The CDR3 DNA is TGTGCCAGCAGTGAAGGCTCCCCGGGACCGTTCTATGGCTACACCTTC. It is translated as CASSEGSPGPFYGYTF.